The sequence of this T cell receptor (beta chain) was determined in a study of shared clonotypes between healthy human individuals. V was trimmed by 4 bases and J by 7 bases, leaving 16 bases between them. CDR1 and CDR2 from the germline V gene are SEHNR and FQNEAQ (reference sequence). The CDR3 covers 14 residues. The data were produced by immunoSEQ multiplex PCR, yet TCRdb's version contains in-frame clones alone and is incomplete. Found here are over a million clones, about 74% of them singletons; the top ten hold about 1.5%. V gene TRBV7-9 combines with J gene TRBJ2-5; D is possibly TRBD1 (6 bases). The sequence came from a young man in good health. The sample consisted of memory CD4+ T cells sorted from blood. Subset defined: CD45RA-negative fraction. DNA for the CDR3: TGTGCCAGCAGCTCCCAGTTGGGGGCTCGGACCCAGTACTTC. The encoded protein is CASSSQLGARTQYF.